Each of the 27 T cell receptor beta chains below was sequenced from the same sample in a study of blood T cell repertoires in COVID-19. Assay used: immunoSEQ multiplex PCR; TCRdb lists only in-frame clones, some missing. Of fewer than 400,000 clones in the sample, about nine tenths were seen once. The source material was peripheral blood. The receptor source for this set is a woman under 40 with COVID-19, enrolled during active disease.

The CDR3 DNA sequence: TGTGCCAGCAGTCCGGGACAGGGTCTTATGGACGTC. Protein sequence: CASSPGQGLMDV. The rearrangement joins TRBV6-5 to TRBJ2-7, with 9 positions matching TRBD1. CDR3 length equals 12 residues. Germline values: CDR1 MNHEY, CDR2 SVGAGI.

The V call is TRBV2, the J call TRBJ2-3; 9 bases align to TRBD1. The CDR3 is 14 amino acids. V was pared by 8 bases and J by 2 bases, with 5 bases of the junction left unmatched. Germline CDR1 is SNHLY and CDR2 is FYNNEI. CDR3 nucleotides: TGTGCCAGCGGCTGGGACAGGGACACAGATACGCAGTATTTT. Translating it yields CASGWDRDTDTQYF.

V is TRBV6-4 and J is TRBJ1-5; no reliable D call. Trimming left V 3 bases short and J 7 bases short, with 7 bases between. Looked up from germline, CDR1 is MRHNA and CDR2 is SNTAGT. The CDR3 runs to 12 residues. The CDR3 loop is CASSESGQPQHF. In nucleotides, the CDR3 is TGTGCCAGCAGTGAGTCAGGACAGCCCCAGCATTTT.

V gene TRBV9 combines with J gene TRBJ1-2; TRBD1 is a possible D gene (6 bases). Per germline, CDR1 SGDLS and CDR2 YYNGEE. The ends were cut back, 4 bases at V and 2 bases at J, with 18 bases in the middle. CDR3 length: 16 residues. For the CDR3, the DNA is TGTGCCAGCAGCCACCCGATTCGGACAGCCAACTATGGCTACACCTTC. As protein: CASSHPIRTANYGYTF.

This clone was observed a single time. The chain couples TRBV5-6 to TRBJ1-2; 9 bases match TRBD1. With 4 bases clipped from V and 2 bases from J, the junction kept 6 bases outside the gene matches. This CDR3 is 15 amino acids long. The germline gives CDR1 SGHDT, CDR2 YYEEEE. CDR3 DNA: TGTGCCAGCAGCCTGAGGGGACAGGGAAACTATGGCTACACCTTC. This sequence encodes CASSLRGQGNYGYTF.

The chain recombines TRBV7-3 with TRBJ1-1; D ambiguous. Germline V lookup: CDR1 SGHTA, CDR2 FQGTGA. The CDR3 spans 13 residues. Trimming cost V 3 bases and J 1 base, with 6 bases left between them. CDR3 bases: TGTGCCAGCAGCTTCGGAGGGAACACTGAAGCTTTCTTT. Protein sequence: CASSFGGNTEAFF.

The gene calls are TRBV18 and TRBJ1-2, with unresolved D. The CDR3 extends over 16 amino acids. V lost 2 bases and J lost 1, with 14 bases in between. CDR1 and CDR2 (germline): KGHSH, LQKENI. CDR3 DNA: TGTGCCAGCTCACCAATGCCCGGGATAGGTAACTATGGCTACACCTTC. Amino acid sequence: CASSPMPGIGNYGYTF.

This chain uses TRBV7-9 with TRBJ2-5, with D unresolved. CDR1 is SEHNR and CDR2 is FQNEAQ in the germline V gene (reference sequence). The CDR3 covers 14 residues. Trimming took off 1 base at V and 1 base at J, with 7 bases between the two ends. This CDR3 is CASSLDQFQETQYF. CDR3 in DNA: TGTGCCAGCAGCTTAGACCAGTTCCAAGAGACCCAGTACTTC.

This chain links TRBV6-6 with TRBJ1-1; perhaps TRBD1 as D (6 bases). Germline V gene lookup returns CDR1 MNHNY and CDR2 SVGAGI (reference sequence). The CDR3 covers 12 residues. V was clipped by 6 bases and J by 5 bases, with 10 bases between them. The CDR3 loop reads CASRGQGTEAFF. CDR3 nucleotide sequence: TGTGCCAGCAGGGGGCAGGGGACTGAAGCTTTCTTT.

This chain uses TRBV2 with TRBJ1-2, with 10 bases that match TRBD1. The CDR3 contains 13 residues. V lost 6 bases to trimming and J lost 6 bases; unmatched junction nucleotides: 4. Germline CDR1 reads SNHLY; CDR2 reads FYNNEI. This chain's CDR3 is CASRAGTGDGYTF. The CDR3 DNA reads as TGTGCCAGCAGAGCCGGGACAGGGGATGGCTACACCTTC.

V gene TRBV7-9 combines with J gene TRBJ2-5, with D possibly being TRBD2 (6 bases). The CDR3 is made up of 15 amino acids. V shed 4 bases and J shed 0 bases, with 12 bases lying between them. Germline CDR1 SEHNR, CDR2 FQNEAQ (reference sequence). The CDR3 nucleotides are TGTGCCAGCAGCTCGGGGGTACAGTACCAAGAGACCCAGTACTTC. It translates to CASSSGVQYQETQYF.

This rearrangement joins TRBV19 to TRBJ2-2; possibly TRBD2 for D (5 bases). The CDR3 is 12 amino acids. Germline lookup yields CDR1 LNHDA and CDR2 SQIVND (reference sequence). Trimming removed 3 bases from V and 11 bases from J, with 10 bases in between. CDR3 amino acids: CASSMSGIELFF. DNA for the CDR3: TGTGCCAGTAGTATGTCCGGGATTGAGCTGTTTTTT.

This clone was seen a single time. The chain combines TRBV7-8 with TRBJ2-1, with 10 bases that match TRBD2. The germline CDR1 and CDR2 sequences are SGHVS and FQNEAQ. J gave up 6 bases and V 5 bases, and 10 bases lay outside the gene matches. The CDR3 extends over 16 amino acids. CDR3 residues: CASSEQRAGGLNEQFF. CDR3 DNA sequence: TGTGCCAGCAGCGAACAACGAGCGGGGGGGCTCAATGAGCAGTTCTTC.

The V call is TRBV3-1 (or the pseudogene TRBV3-2), the J call TRBJ1-5; D ambiguous. The CDR3 loop spans 14 amino acids. The V gene's germline CDR1 is LGHDT and CDR2 YNNKEL (reference sequence). Trimming shortened V by 2 bases and J by 2 bases, and 7 bases separated the two germline ends. The CDR3 sequence is CASSQTSGNQPQHF. The CDR3 nucleotides read TGTGCCAGCAGCCAAACTTCGGGCAATCAGCCCCAGCATTTT.

CDR3 sequence (DNA): TGTGCCAGCCGCGGACTAGCCTACGAGCAGTACGTC. Encoded protein: CASRGLAYEQYV. The chain is built from TRBV6-1 and TRBJ2-7; 7 bases are shared with TRBD2. Germline loops: CDR1 MNHNS, CDR2 SASEGT. The junction had 3 bases not matched to a gene; V was cut back by 8 bases and J by 2 bases. This CDR3 is 12 amino acids long.

This sequence joins TRBV11-2 and TRBJ2-3; the D is unclear. V lost 4 bases, J lost 5 bases, and 7 bases lay in between. Germline V gene sequence: CDR1 SGHAT, CDR2 FQNNGV. CDR3 length: 12 residues. CDR3 region: CASSSPLDTQYF. The CDR3 region has the DNA TGTGCCAGCAGCTCCCCCTTAGATACGCAGTATTTT.

The rearrangement uses TRBV3-1 (or the pseudogene TRBV3-2) and TRBJ2-5; tentative D call: TRBD2 (5 bases). Trimming cost V 7 bases and J 4 bases, with 19 bases left between them. Germline values: CDR1 LGHDT, CDR2 YNNKEL (reference sequence). The CDR3 runs to 15 residues. The chain's CDR3 is CASTSRWRCRETQYF. CDR3 DNA: TGTGCCAGCACCTCCCGGTGGAGGTGCCGAGAGACCCAGTACTTC.

J is TRBJ1-1 and V is TRBV6-2 or TRBV6-3; TRBD1 aligns across 7 bases. This CDR3 region has 14 residues. V shed 5 bases and J 0 bases; nucleotides not matched to a gene: 3. The germline CDR1 and CDR2 sequences are MNHEY and SVGEGT. CDR3: CASSPGTVNTEAFF. The CDR3 DNA is TGTGCCAGCAGTCCCGGGACAGTGAACACTGAAGCTTTCTTT.

CDR3 loop: CASSLEGRGGYTF. For the CDR3, the DNA is TGTGCCAGCAGCTTAGAGGGCCGGGGAGGCTACACCTTC. The rearrangement joins TRBV7-9 to TRBJ1-2; D remains unclear. The CDR3 length is 13 residues. CDR1 is SEHNR, CDR2 FQNEAQ, per germline (reference sequence). V gave up 1 base and J gave up 8 bases, with 11 bases separating them.

The sample holds a few counts of this clone. The gene calls are TRBV4-2 and TRBJ1-5; TRBD1 might be the D (5 bases). The ends were cut back, 0 bases at V and 12 bases at J, with 12 bases in the middle. The CDR3 runs to 13 residues. The germline V gene encodes CDR1 LGHNA and CDR2 YNFKEQ. The chain's CDR3 is CASSQDGGGGQHF. The CDR3 nucleotides read TGTGCCAGCAGCCAAGATGGCGGGGGGGGCCAGCATTTT.

This sequence joins TRBV28 and TRBJ1-5; 7 bases agree with TRBD1. The CDR3 has 16 residues. The junction had 12 bases not matched to a gene; V was cut back by 4 bases and J by 6 bases. In germline, CDR1 is MDHEN, CDR2 SYDVKM. The CDR3 loop reads CASSSYRGPIVQPQHF. The CDR3 DNA follows: TGTGCCAGCAGTTCGTACAGGGGACCCATAGTTCAGCCCCAGCATTTT.

This chain connects TRBV6-5 to TRBJ1-2, with D maybe TRBD1 (6 bases). Deletions cut 5 bases from V and 3 bases from J, with 10 bases between. Looked up from germline, CDR1 is MNHEY and CDR2 is SVGAGI. CDR3 length: 13 residues. Here the CDR3 DNA reads TGTGCCAGCAGTCGGGACAAAGACTATGGCTACACCTTC. This gives the protein CASSRDKDYGYTF.

The J gene is TRBJ1-3, the V gene TRBV7-8, with 7 bases matching TRBD1. The J segment lost 0 bases and the V segment lost 1 base, leaving 9 bases of the junction unmatched. CDR1 is SGHVS, CDR2 FQNEAQ, per germline. This CDR3 contains 18 residues. The CDR3 DNA sequence: TGTGCCAGCAGCTTAGGCTACAGGGGTGCGAGCTCTGGAAACACCATATATTTT. This codes for CASSLGYRGASSGNTIYF.

The CDR3 coding sequence is TGTGCCAGCTCGCTCGGACAGATGTTGGGAAACACCATATATTTT. This encodes CASSLGQMLGNTIYF. V usage is TRBV18 and J usage is TRBJ1-3; tentative D call: TRBD1 (6 bases). The germline V and J ends were trimmed by 6 bases and 4 bases, with 16 bases remaining between them. The CDR3 sequence is 15 residues long. Germline CDR1 is KGHSH and CDR2 is LQKENI.

J is TRBJ2-2 and V is TRBV5-1, with 7 bases lining up with TRBD2. CDR3 length: 17 amino acids. V trimming: 6 bases; J trimming: 4 bases; junction bases outside the gene matches: 15. Germline CDR1 SGHRS, CDR2 YFSETQ. CDR3 DNA: TGCGCCAGCACCCCCGGGGCTAGCGGTGGGCCCACCGGGGAGCTGTTTTTT. Translation: CASTPGASGGPTGELFF.

This clone was seen only a few times. This chain connects TRBV11-2 to TRBJ1-3; D call uncertain. Trimming took 4 bases from V and 1 from J, leaving 14 bases between them. CDR3 length equals 16 residues. Germline V CDR1 and CDR2: SGHAT, FQNNGV. CDR3 nucleotide sequence: TGTGCCAGCAGCTCCGGAGGATTGGGGTCTGGAAACACCATATATTTT. This encodes CASSSGGLGSGNTIYF.

The chain joins TRBV19 to TRBJ2-1, with unresolved D. The CDR3 totals 11 residues. The V and J ends lost 3 bases and 8 bases respectively, with 5 bases between them. Germline assignment: CDR1 LNHDA and CDR2 SQIVND (reference sequence). DNA of the CDR3: TGTGCCAGTAGTATTCAGGATGAGCAGTTCTTC. Its protein product is CASSIQDEQFF.